One sample yielded the 32 T cell receptor beta chains listed below, sequenced in a study of blood T cell repertoires in COVID-19. The data were produced by immunoSEQ multiplex PCR, yet TCRdb's version contains in-frame clones alone and is incomplete. The data contain around 65,000 clones, 79% of them singletons. Material for sequencing was peripheral blood. The receptors were sampled from a man aged 55 to 70 with acute or convalescent COVID-19.

This clone was recorded once. This chain links TRBV7-9 with TRBJ2-5; no clear D gene. Germline loops: CDR1 SEHNR, CDR2 FQNEAQ (reference sequence). Trimming cost V 5 bases and J 4 bases, with 11 bases left between them. There are 13 residues in the CDR3. The CDR3 loop is CASSPTTRETQYF. The CDR3 coding sequence is TGTGCCAGCAGCCCTACCACCCGAGAGACCCAGTACTTC. Together with reference TRBV7-9 and TRBJ2-5, the CDR3 gives the full variable domain: DTGVSQNPRHKITKRGQNVTFRCDPISEHNRLYWYRQTLGQGPEFLTYFQNEAQLEKSRLLSDRFSAERPKGSFSTLEIQRTEQGDSAMYLCASSPTTRETQYFGPGTRLLVL.

The V and J genes are TRBV25-1 and TRBJ2-7; the match to TRBD2 covers 7 bases. This CDR3 contains 14 residues. V dropped 2 bases and J dropped 4; count of bases not matched to a gene: 5. Germline CDR1 reads MGHDK; CDR2 reads SYGVNS. The CDR3 sequence is CASSEGGVRYEQYF. CDR3 coding DNA: TGTGCCAGCAGTGAAGGGGGGGTAAGGTACGAGCAGTACTTC.

The CDR3 nucleotides read TGCGCCAGCAGCCAAGAGGGCCCAGGGGGGGCCAACGTCCTGACTTTC. Translating it yields CASSQEGPGGANVLTF. The chain is built from TRBV4-3 and TRBJ2-6, with a possible D match to TRBD1 (5 bases). The CDR3 loop spans 16 amino acids. The V end lost 0 bases, the J end lost 4 bases, and 10 bases lay between the germline ends. Germline CDR1 LGHNA, CDR2 YSLEER.

The chain carries TRBV19 and TRBJ2-7; possibly TRBD2 for D (6 bases). The CDR3 extends over 15 amino acids. The ends were cut back, 5 bases at V and 3 bases at J, with 17 bases in the middle. Germline lookup yields CDR1 LNHDA and CDR2 SQIVND (reference sequence). CDR3 loop: CASSQDGGSYYEQYF. The DNA of the CDR3 is TGTGCCAGTAGTCAGGACGGAGGGAGCTACTACGAGCAGTACTTC.

V is TRBV7-6 and J is TRBJ2-7; TRBD2 is a possible D gene (8 bases). The CDR3 loop spans 15 amino acids. V was cut by 5 bases and J by 4 bases, with 18 bases left in between. Germline CDR1 and CDR2: SGHVS and FNYEAQ. The CDR3 here is CASSGGAGGQYEQYF. DNA of the CDR3: TGTGCCAGCAGCGGAGGGGCGGGGGGACAGTACGAGCAGTACTTC.

The V and J genes are TRBV10-1 and TRBJ2-3, with D perhaps TRBD1 (5 bases). V shed 5 bases and J shed 3 bases, with 9 bases lying between them. The CDR3 length is 13 residues. Germline assignment: CDR1 WNHNN and CDR2 SYGVQD (reference sequence). The CDR3 nucleotides are TGCGCCAGCAGTCGCCAGGGAACAGATACGCAGTATTTT. Its translation is CASSRQGTDTQYF.

The chain recombines TRBV6-5 with TRBJ2-7; D unresolved. CDR1 and CDR2 from the germline V gene are MNHEY and SVGAGI. This CDR3 comprises 14 residues. The V gene lost 8 bases and the J gene lost 3 bases, with 17 bases spanning the gap. CDR3 DNA: TGTGCCAGCTCGACGTCGCGGTTCCTCTACGAGCAGTACTTC. Its translation is CASSTSRFLYEQYF.

This chain connects TRBV2 to TRBJ2-5; maybe TRBD1 (6 bases). This CDR3 is built from 14 residues. V lost 6 bases and J 5 bases, leaving 16 bases between the germline ends. Germline V gives CDR1 SNHLY, CDR2 FYNNEI. CDR3 in amino acids: CASRKTGARETQYF. The CDR3, as DNA: TGTGCCAGCAGGAAGACAGGCGCCAGGGAGACCCAGTACTTC.

The CDR3 loop reads CASSYGGAQNTEAFF. The CDR3 DNA follows: TGTGCCAGCAGTTACGGGGGGGCTCAGAACACTGAAGCTTTCTTT. V is TRBV6-5 and J is TRBJ1-1; tentative D call: TRBD1 (6 bases). The CDR3 length is 15 residues. The V end was cut by 2 bases, the J end by 1 base, with 11 bases between. Germline V gene data show CDR1 as MNHEY and CDR2 as SVGAGI.

V gene TRBV12-3 or TRBV12-4 combines with J gene TRBJ1-1; D is unclear. CDR3 length equals 11 residues. CDR3 DNA sequence: TGTGCGGAGAAGGAGAACACTGAAGCTTTCTTT. As protein: CAEKENTEAFF.

The chain couples TRBV6-6 to TRBJ2-1, with 10 bases that match TRBD2. The CDR3 extends over 17 amino acids. The J segment lost 0 bases and the V segment lost 5 bases, leaving 7 bases of the junction unmatched. Germline lookup yields CDR1 MNHNY and CDR2 SVGAGI (reference sequence). The CDR3 sequence: CASSRSSGGFSYNEQFF. In DNA form, the CDR3 reads TGTGCCAGCAGTCGGTCTAGCGGGGGTTTCTCCTACAATGAGCAGTTCTTC.

The sample holds one count of this clone. V usage is TRBV6-2 or TRBV6-3 and J usage is TRBJ2-3; D unresolved. Per germline, CDR1 MNHEY and CDR2 SVGEGT. Trimming removed 2 bases from V and 4 bases from J, with 13 bases in between. This CDR3 is 15 amino acids long. The CDR3 DNA follows: TGTGCCAGCAGTTACCCTAATGCTGGTGCAGATACGCAGTATTTT. Translating it yields CASSYPNAGADTQYF.

The rearrangement joins TRBV5-1 to TRBJ1-1; TRBD1 is a possible D gene (5 bases). The CDR3 runs to 13 residues. Germline CDR1 is SGHRS and CDR2 is YFSETQ. V gave up 5 bases and J gave up 4 bases, with 12 bases separating them. In nucleotides, the CDR3 is TGCGCCAGCAGTCGTGGACAACCCACTGAAGCTTTCTTT. Protein sequence: CASSRGQPTEAFF.

This clone was seen once. The chain is built from TRBV5-1 and TRBJ1-1; 7 bases are shared with TRBD1. The CDR3 totals 15 residues. Germline loops: CDR1 SGHRS, CDR2 YFSETQ. With 4 bases clipped from V and 2 bases from J, the junction kept 8 bases outside the gene matches. The chain's CDR3 is CASSVAGTVNTEAFF. The CDR3 DNA sequence: TGCGCCAGCAGCGTGGCCGGGACAGTTAACACTGAAGCTTTCTTT.

The chain has TRBV4-2 and TRBJ2-7; weak D call: TRBD1 (5 bases). Germline CDR1 reads LGHNA; CDR2 reads YNFKEQ. The CDR3 is 12 amino acids. V was clipped by 5 bases and J by 6 bases, with 11 bases between them. The CDR3 DNA reads TGTGCCAGCAGCGCAGGGTCGGTCGAGCAGTACTTC. Its translation: CASSAGSVEQYF.

The chain recombines TRBV27 with TRBJ2-2; TRBD1 aligns across 7 bases. The CDR3 consists of 13 residues. CDR1 MNHEY and CDR2 SMNVEV come from the germline V gene (reference sequence). Trimming at V came to 10 bases and at J to 0 bases, leaving 2 bases not matched to a gene. The CDR3 spells CATGTANTGELFF. CDR3 coding DNA: TGTGCCACCGGGACAGCGAACACCGGGGAGCTGTTTTTT.

This sequence joins TRBV30 and TRBJ2-4; the match to TRBD1 covers 9 bases. V lost 2 bases and J lost 7; bases outside the gene matches: 3. This CDR3 contains 13 residues. Germline V gene sequence: CDR1 GTSNPN, CDR2 SVGIG (reference sequence). The CDR3: CAWSRTGVNIQYF. Written as DNA, the CDR3 is TGTGCCTGGAGTAGGACAGGGGTCAACATTCAGTACTTC.

The gene calls are TRBV6-2 or TRBV6-3 and TRBJ2-3; 11 positions match TRBD2. This CDR3 has 16 amino acids. V gave up 6 bases and J gave up 7 bases; unmatched junction bases: 12. Germline V CDR1 and CDR2: MNHEY, SVGEGT. The CDR3 bases are TGTGCCAGCAGACCTTCTCTAGCGGGGGGCCGCCATACGCAGTATTTT. Its translation: CASRPSLAGGRHTQYF.

This clone was detected once. At one boundary the junction diverges from the germline segment, which might be a read error. The DNA for the CDR3 is TGTGCTAGCAGCTTAGAGTCAGGGGCGTCCTACGAGCAGTACTTC. This sequence encodes CASSLESGASYEQYF. The V gene is TRBV7-7, the J gene TRBJ2-7, with a tentative D call TRBD1 (6 bases). Germline assignment: CDR1 SSHAT and CDR2 FNYEAQ (reference sequence). The CDR3 is 15 amino acids.

This clone has more than one count but fewer than ten. The V call is TRBV2, the J call TRBJ1-6, with 8 bases lining up with TRBD1. The CDR3 is 14 amino acids. J gave up 7 bases and V 5 bases, and 4 bases lay outside the gene matches. Germline CDR1 and CDR2: SNHLY and FYNNEI. CDR3 loop: CASSLTGGNSPLHF. The CDR3 DNA follows: TGTGCCAGCAGTCTAACAGGGGGAAATTCACCCCTCCACTTT. The variable domain in full, with the rest retrieved from reference TRBV2 and TRBJ1-6, is EPEVTQTPSHQVTQMGQEVILRCVPISNHLYFYWYRQILGQKVEFLVSFYNNEISEKSEIFDDQFSVERPDGSNFTLKIRSTKLEDSAMYFCASSLTGGNSPLHFGNGTRLTVT.

CDR3 coding DNA: TGTGCCAGCAGAGGGGACAGCCCGAGCTCCTACAATGAGCAGTTCTTC. Protein product: CASRGDSPSSYNEQFF. The J gene is TRBJ2-1, the V gene TRBV11-1, with 7 bases aligning to TRBD1. The length of the CDR3 is 16 residues. V trimming: 6 bases; J trimming: 0 bases; junction bases outside the gene matches: 8. Germline V gene sequence: CDR1 SGHAT, CDR2 FQDESV (reference sequence).

The chain couples TRBV24-1 to TRBJ2-1, with TRBD2 as a possible D gene (5 bases). The CDR3 is made up of 13 amino acids. From germline, CDR1 is KGHDR and CDR2 SFDVKD. Trimming cost V 7 bases and J 3 bases, with 9 bases left between them. The CDR3, as DNA: TGTGCCACCAGGGGAGACAACTACAATGAGCAGTTCTTC. As protein: CATRGDNYNEQFF.

In its sample, this clone ranks as medium-sized. The rearrangement uses TRBV19 and TRBJ2-1, with D maybe TRBD2 (5 bases). The CDR3 is 15 residues long. Trimming removed 1 base from V and 1 base from J, with 8 bases in between. Germline CDR1 is LNHDA and CDR2 is SQIVND (reference sequence). Written as DNA, the CDR3 is TGTGCCAGTAGTATAGGGACTCCTTCCTACAATGAGCAGTTCTTC. Its protein is CASSIGTPSYNEQFF. Full variable domain (missing parts from reference TRBV19 and TRBJ2-1): DGGITQSPKYLFRKEGQNVTLSCEQNLNHDAMYWYRQDPGQGLRLIYYSQIVNDFQKGDIAEGYSVSREKKESFPLTVTSAQKNPTAFYLCASSIGTPSYNEQFFGPGTRLTVL.

V is TRBV19 and J is TRBJ1-1, with TRBD1 identical over 7 bases. The CDR3 is 13 residues long. The trim removed 7 bases at V and 5 bases at J, leaving 7 bases unmatched. Per the germline V gene, CDR1 is LNHDA and CDR2 is SQIVND (reference sequence). CDR3 coding DNA: TGTGCCAGTACTTTACAGGGGTTGACTGAAGCTTTCTTT. Encoded protein: CASTLQGLTEAFF.

V gene TRBV6-6 combines with J gene TRBJ2-5; D gene ambiguous. This CDR3 has 15 amino acids. From germline, CDR1 is MNHNY and CDR2 SVGAGI (reference sequence). Between the trimmed V and J ends, which lost 0 bases and 5 bases, there was a span of 13 bases. The CDR3 reads CASSYSNRVRETQYF. CDR3 sequence (DNA): TGTGCCAGCAGTTACTCGAATCGGGTACGGGAGACCCAGTACTTC.

The chain is built from TRBV7-9 and TRBJ2-1; D might be TRBD2 (7 bases). Trimming took off 5 bases at V and 7 bases at J, with 18 bases between the two ends. Looked up from germline, CDR1 is SEHNR and CDR2 is FQNEAQ (reference sequence). This CDR3 comprises 15 residues. CDR3 sequence: CASSPGRGGRNEQFF. The CDR3 region has the DNA TGTGCCAGCAGCCCGGGGAGGGGGGGCCGGAATGAGCAGTTCTTC.

This chain connects TRBV19 to TRBJ1-4; a possible D gene is TRBD1 (6 bases). CDR1 is LNHDA, CDR2 SQIVND, per germline (reference sequence). V was clipped by 5 bases and J by 0 bases, with 16 bases between them. The length of the CDR3 is 17 residues. The CDR3 DNA follows: TGTGCCAGTAGTGCAGACAGGCCTACTGCAACTAATGAAAAACTGTTTTTT. It translates to CASSADRPTATNEKLFF.

This chain connects TRBV4-1 to TRBJ2-2; D unresolved. Germline assignment: CDR1 MGHRA and CDR2 YSYEKL. Between the trimmed V and J ends, which lost 4 bases and 3 bases, there was a span of 12 bases. There are 15 residues in the CDR3. CDR3 protein: CASSLTAAYTGELFF. The CDR3 coding sequence is TGCGCCAGCAGCCTCACGGCGGCCTACACCGGGGAGCTGTTTTTT.

The chain couples TRBV18 to TRBJ1-1, with D possibly being TRBD1 (6 bases). This CDR3 comprises 14 residues. Germline V gene sequence: CDR1 KGHSH, CDR2 LQKENI. Trimming took off 4 bases at V and 0 bases at J, with 9 bases between the two ends. The CDR3 coding sequence is TGTGCCAGCTCACAGGGGGGGTTGAACACTGAAGCTTTCTTT. Translating gives CASSQGGLNTEAFF.

This chain links TRBV29-1 with TRBJ1-2, with D unresolved. CDR1 SQVTM and CDR2 ANQGSEA come from the germline V gene. V was cut by 7 bases and J by 3 bases, with 12 bases left in between. The CDR3 spans 12 residues. Here the CDR3 reads CSAPGRYYGYTF. CDR3 nucleotides: TGCAGCGCCCCCGGGAGGTACTATGGCTACACCTTC.

This clone was counted a single time. This chain uses TRBV5-4 with TRBJ2-5; possible D gene TRBD2, 5 bases. The V end was cut by 4 bases, the J end by 1 base, with 11 bases between. The germline V gene encodes CDR1 SGHNT and CDR2 YYREEE (reference sequence). This CDR3 spans 14 amino acids. In DNA, the CDR3 is TGTGCCAGCAGCCCGGGAATCAGCCAAGAGACCCAGTACTTC. Translated: CASSPGISQETQYF.

The V call is TRBV15, the J call TRBJ1-4; D is undetermined. The CDR3 contains 15 residues. Trimming removed 3 bases at V and 4 bases at J, with 12 bases between. Germline V gives CDR1 LNHNV, CDR2 YYDKDF (reference sequence). Here the CDR3 reads CATSSSRGINEKLFF. DNA for the CDR3: TGTGCCACCAGCAGTTCTCGGGGAATTAATGAAAAACTGTTTTTT. The full variable domain, with the rest looked up from reference TRBV15 and TRBJ1-4, is DAMVIQNPRYQVTQFGKPVTLSCSQTLNHNVMYWYQQKSSQAPKLLFHYYDKDFNNEADTPDNFQSRRPNTSFCFLDIRSPGLGDTAMYLCATSSSRGINEKLFFGSGTQLSVL.